These 29 T cell receptor beta chains share one sample of origin, sequenced in a study of identifying expanded T cells in peripheral blood. Some clones are missing from TCRdb's copy, which holds only in-frame ones; the method was immunoSEQ multiplex PCR. Found here are 50,000 to 75,000 clones, about 89% of them singletons; the top ten hold about 4.5%. Sequences were obtained from blood. Every receptor here comes from a person aged 18 to 75 in good health.

This rearrangement joins TRBV29-1 to TRBJ2-1; 10 positions match TRBD1. Trimming at V came to 7 bases and at J to 4 bases, leaving 7 bases not matched to a gene. Germline V lookup: CDR1 SQVTM, CDR2 ANQGSEA. This CDR3 comprises 14 residues. This chain's CDR3 is CSAPGQGEYNEQFF. DNA for the CDR3: TGCAGCGCCCCTGGACAGGGGGAATACAATGAGCAGTTCTTC.

This sequence joins TRBV18 and TRBJ2-1; tentative D call: TRBD2 (6 bases). Trimming left V 3 bases short and J 2 bases short, with 17 bases between. CDR1 and CDR2 from the germline V gene are KGHSH and LQKENI. This CDR3 has 17 residues. The CDR3 loop is CASSPPFGSGPYNEQFF. In DNA form, the CDR3 reads TGTGCCAGCTCACCTCCCTTTGGTAGCGGTCCCTACAATGAGCAGTTCTTC.

The V and J genes are TRBV7-2 and TRBJ1-2; 9 nucleotides agree with TRBD1. The CDR3 is made up of 15 amino acids. Germline CDR1 SGHTA, CDR2 FQGNSA. Trimming cost V 5 bases and J 7 bases; bases outside gene matches: 11. CDR3 amino acids: CASSPLQGAHPGYTF. CDR3 bases: TGTGCCAGCAGCCCACTACAGGGGGCGCATCCTGGCTACACCTTC.

The chain combines TRBV6-1 with TRBJ1-4, with 10 bases aligning to TRBD1. The junction had 4 bases not matched to a gene; V was cut back by 8 bases and J by 4 bases. The germline CDR1 and CDR2 sequences are MNHNS and SASEGT. This CDR3 contains 14 residues. Written as DNA, the CDR3 is TGTGCCAGCGGAGGGACAGGGGATAATGAAAAACTGTTTTTT. It specifies CASGGTGDNEKLFF.

J is TRBJ1-1 and V is TRBV6-5, with no clear D. Deletions cut 4 bases from V and 2 bases from J, with 14 bases between. Per germline, CDR1 MNHEY and CDR2 SVGAGI. The CDR3 covers 15 residues. The CDR3 DNA is TGTGCCAGCAGTTCCCCGGTCTCTGGCAACACTGAAGCTTTCTTT. Encoded protein: CASSSPVSGNTEAFF.

This chain connects TRBV7-6 to TRBJ2-5; a weak D match, TRBD2 (6 bases). The V and J ends lost 4 bases and 5 bases respectively, with 20 bases between them. Germline CDR1 reads SGHVS; CDR2 reads FNYEAQ. The CDR3 consists of 16 residues. CDR3 bases: TGTGCCAGCAGCTCCAGGACTACCTCCGTAAGGGAGACCCAGTACTTC. It is translated as CASSSRTTSVRETQYF.

The genes are TRBV28 and TRBJ1-2; the D is unclear. This CDR3 has 11 amino acids. Germline V gene data show CDR1 as MDHEN and CDR2 as SYDVKM. V gave up 6 bases and J gave up 5 bases, with 7 bases separating them. The CDR3 nucleotides read TGTGCCAGCAGAACAGTATATGGCTACACCTTC. It translates to CASRTVYGYTF.

This clone was counted once. In DNA form, the CDR3 reads TGTGCCAGCAGTCCAGGACTAGCGGGAGGTTCAGATACGCAGTATTTT. Residues: CASSPGLAGGSDTQYF. The chain is built from TRBV27 and TRBJ2-3, with 14 bases that match TRBD2. Trimming cost V 5 bases and J 4 bases; bases outside gene matches: 5. In germline, CDR1 is MNHEY, CDR2 SMNVEV (reference sequence). The CDR3 covers 16 residues.

The chain links TRBV6-1 to TRBJ1-4; no definite D call. CDR1 and CDR2 from the germline V gene are MNHNS and SASEGT. This CDR3 has 11 residues. The V end was cut by 3 bases, the J end by 11 bases, with 7 bases between. CDR3 coding DNA: TGTGCCAGCAGTGACGGGTGGAAACTGTTTTTT. Translated, it gives CASSDGWKLFF.

This clone appeared a few times. The chain carries TRBV27 and TRBJ1-4; D is ambiguous. The germline gives CDR1 MNHEY, CDR2 SMNVEV (reference sequence). The germline V and J ends were trimmed by 8 bases and 8 bases, with 15 bases remaining between them. This CDR3 is built from 13 residues. As DNA, the CDR3 is TGTGCCAGCGGATCTTTGCCCGGGGAAAAACTGTTTTTT. Translating gives CASGSLPGEKLFF.

V usage is TRBV5-1 and J usage is TRBJ2-7; the D gene is possibly TRBD2 (5 bases). The germline V gene has CDR1 SGHRS and CDR2 YFSETQ. Trimming shortened V by 5 bases and J by 7 bases, and 25 bases separated the two germline ends. The CDR3 sequence is 16 residues long. The CDR3 DNA reads TGCGCCAGCAGACGGTCCCGAAGCCGGGATGTTGGAGAGCAGTACTTC. Protein product: CASRRSRSRDVGEQYF.

This clone showed up just a few times. The genes are TRBV6-5 and TRBJ1-6, with D possibly being TRBD1 (5 bases). Trimming took 9 bases from V and 10 from J, leaving 16 bases between them. In germline, CDR1 is MNHEY, CDR2 SVGAGI. CDR3 length equals 13 residues. In DNA form, the CDR3 reads TGTGCCAGTTCACGGGGGTTAGAATCACCCCTCCACTTT. Translated: CASSRGLESPLHF.

The chain couples TRBV11-2 to TRBJ2-5, with 7 bases fitting TRBD1. Germline assignment: CDR1 SGHAT and CDR2 FQNNGV. CDR3 length: 18 residues. V lost 4 bases, J lost 2 bases, and 16 bases stayed unmatched. The CDR3 region has the DNA TGTGCCAGCAGCTCCATAGGGGCCGGGACAGACCCTCAAGAGACCCAGTACTTC. As protein: CASSSIGAGTDPQETQYF.

The chain combines TRBV9 with TRBJ1-5; D not resolved. CDR3 length equals 13 residues. V was pared by 0 bases and J by 7 bases, with 8 bases between. Germline CDR1 SGDLS, CDR2 YYNGEE. DNA of the CDR3: TGTGCCAGCAGCGTAGAGGTAGGACAGCCCCAGCATTTT. Protein: CASSVEVGQPQHF.

This chain joins TRBV19 and TRBJ1-3; D is perhaps TRBD1 (5 bases). The CDR3 length is 14 residues. Germline CDR1 reads LNHDA; CDR2 reads SQIVND (reference sequence). Trimming took off 3 bases at V and 3 bases at J, with 9 bases between the two ends. The CDR3: CASSMWDDGNTIYF. The DNA of the CDR3 is TGTGCCAGTAGTATGTGGGACGATGGAAACACCATATATTTT.

The V and J genes are TRBV5-1 and TRBJ1-3; D unresolved. Germline CDR1 SGHRS, CDR2 YFSETQ. CDR3 length: 14 residues. Between the trimmed V and J ends, which lost 0 bases and 0 bases, there was a span of 4 bases. In nucleotides, the CDR3 is TGCGCCAGCAGCTTGGCAGGCTCTGGAAACACCATATATTTT. It specifies CASSLAGSGNTIYF.

The count of this clone is one. V gene TRBV30 combines with J gene TRBJ2-1; 7 bases line up with TRBD1. The junction had 2 bases not matched to a gene; V was cut back by 2 bases and J by 1 base. The CDR3 is 14 amino acids. Per the germline V gene, CDR1 is GTSNPN and CDR2 is SVGIG (reference sequence). The CDR3 loop is CAWSQGQSYNEQFF. The CDR3 DNA is TGTGCCTGGAGTCAGGGACAGTCCTACAATGAGCAGTTCTTC.

The chain has TRBV19 and TRBJ1-2; D remains unclear. This CDR3 contains 15 residues. Germline CDR1 and CDR2: LNHDA and SQIVND (reference sequence). Deletions cut 6 bases from V and 0 bases from J, with 14 bases between. CDR3 sequence (DNA): TGTGCCAGTAGGGACCAATACATCCCTAACTATGGCTACACCTTC. It is translated as CASRDQYIPNYGYTF.

The chain combines TRBV18 with TRBJ1-2; no clear D. Germline-derived CDR1 and CDR2 are KGHSH and LQKENI. V dropped 1 base and J dropped 5 bases, with 8 bases sitting between them. The CDR3 has 13 amino acids. CDR3 in DNA: TGTGCCAGCTCACCACGCCGGGAATATGGCTACACCTTC. Translation gives CASSPRREYGYTF. Based on the CDR3 plus reference TRBV18 and TRBJ1-2, the full variable domain is NAGVMQNPRHLVRRRGQEARLRCSPMKGHSHVYWYRQLPEEGLKFMVYLQKENIIDESGMPKERFSAEFPKEGPSILRIQQVVRGDSAAYFCASSPRREYGYTFGSGTRLTVV.

The V and J genes are TRBV11-2 and TRBJ2-3; D possibly corresponds to TRBD2 (6 bases). Per germline, CDR1 SGHAT and CDR2 FQNNGV. The CDR3 is 15 amino acids. The V gene lost 0 bases and the J gene lost 2 bases, with 9 bases spanning the gap. The chain's CDR3 is CASSLEGGNTDTQYF. Here the CDR3 DNA reads TGTGCCAGCAGCTTAGAGGGGGGAAACACAGATACGCAGTATTTT.

The CDR3 reads CASSRLAGAGGIGEQFF. CDR3 DNA: TGTGCCAGCAGCCGGCTAGCGGGGGCCGGGGGGATTGGTGAGCAGTTCTTC. The V and J genes are TRBV4-2 and TRBJ2-1, with 10 bases that match TRBD2. This CDR3 spans 17 amino acids. Trimming took 4 bases from V and 9 from J; bases not matched to a gene: 15. Germline CDR1 and CDR2: LGHNA and YNFKEQ.

The CDR3 region has the DNA TGTGCCAGCAGCTTAGGTGGGGGTTCCTACGAGCAGTACTTC. As protein: CASSLGGGSYEQYF. This chain links TRBV7-9 with TRBJ2-7, with D perhaps given as TRBD1 or TRBD2 (5 bases each). V lost 1 base to trimming and J lost 1 base, with 8 bases between them. CDR3 length: 14 amino acids. Germline CDR1 and CDR2: SEHNR and FQNEAQ (reference sequence).

V is TRBV21-1 and J is TRBJ1-6; TRBD1 is the table's D call and was not checked against the DNA. TRBV21-1 is deemed a pseudogene. The CDR3 totals 17 residues. The CDR3 loop is CASSKGGRKLYNSPLHF. DNA for the CDR3: TGTGCCAGCAGCAAAGGTGGCAGGAAGCTTTACAATTCACCCCTCCACTTT.

This clone was detected once. The chain links TRBV5-6 to TRBJ2-1; no reliable D call. The CDR3 sequence is 12 residues long. Germline V gene lookup returns CDR1 SGHDT and CDR2 YYEEEE. Trimming shortened V by 2 bases and J by 7 bases, and 7 bases separated the two germline ends. The DNA for the CDR3 is TGTGCCAGCAGCTTCGGGCTTAATGAGCAGTTCTTC. Protein: CASSFGLNEQFF.

The chain links TRBV7-9 to TRBJ2-7; TRBD1 matches at 7 bases. The CDR3 is 14 residues long. The V segment lost 5 bases and the J segment 6 bases; nucleotides outside the gene matches: 10. Germline values: CDR1 SEHNR, CDR2 FQNEAQ (reference sequence). In nucleotides, the CDR3 is TGTGCCAGCAGCCCCGGGGAGACAGGGACCGAGCAGTACTTC. Its translation: CASSPGETGTEQYF.

V and J are TRBV6-5 and TRBJ1-2; maybe TRBD1 (6 bases). In germline, CDR1 is MNHEY, CDR2 SVGAGI. This CDR3 region has 14 residues. Trimming removed 2 bases at V and 8 bases at J, with 15 bases between. The CDR3 DNA is TGTGCCAGCAGTTACGAGGGGGGGAGTAGAGGCTACACCTTC. Its protein is CASSYEGGSRGYTF.

A single count supports this clone. The rearrangement links TRBV5-6 to TRBJ1-6, with TRBD1 identical over 8 bases. CDR1 is SGHDT, CDR2 YYEEEE, per germline. The CDR3 is 16 residues long. V lost 3 bases, J lost 7 bases, and 9 bases stayed unmatched. Here the CDR3 DNA reads TGTGCCAGCAGCTCAGGCTCGGGACAGGCGAATTCACCCCTCCACTTT. Protein product: CASSSGSGQANSPLHF.

This chain links TRBV25-1 with TRBJ2-3, with unresolved D. The CDR3 extends over 15 amino acids. Germline V gives CDR1 MGHDK, CDR2 SYGVNS. The V gene lost 2 bases and the J gene lost 4 bases, with 13 bases spanning the gap. CDR3 sequence reads: CASSEALSSADTQYF. As DNA, the CDR3 is TGTGCCAGCAGTGAAGCCCTTTCCTCGGCAGATACGCAGTATTTT.

The chain carries TRBV5-5 and TRBJ1-5; D may be TRBD1 (6 bases). The CDR3 is made up of 15 amino acids. Germline V lookup: CDR1 SGHKS, CDR2 YYEKEE (reference sequence). V was trimmed by 2 bases and J by 5 bases, leaving 14 bases between them. The CDR3 protein is CASSFKGGQHQPQHF. The CDR3 DNA sequence: TGTGCCAGCAGCTTTAAGGGGGGGCAACATCAGCCCCAGCATTTT.